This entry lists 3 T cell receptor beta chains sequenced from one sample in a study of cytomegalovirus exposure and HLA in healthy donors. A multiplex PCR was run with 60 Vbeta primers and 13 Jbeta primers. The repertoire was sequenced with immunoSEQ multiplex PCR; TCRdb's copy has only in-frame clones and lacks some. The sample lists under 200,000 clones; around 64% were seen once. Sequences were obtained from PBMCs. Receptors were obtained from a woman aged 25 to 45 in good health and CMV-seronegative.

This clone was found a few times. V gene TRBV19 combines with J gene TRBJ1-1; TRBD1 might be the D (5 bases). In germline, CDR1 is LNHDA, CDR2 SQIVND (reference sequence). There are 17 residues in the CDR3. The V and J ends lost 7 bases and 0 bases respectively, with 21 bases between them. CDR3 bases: TGTGCCAGTACCCTAGAGTCCGGCGGGACGGTGAACACTGAAGCTTTCTTT. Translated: CASTLESGGTVNTEAFF.

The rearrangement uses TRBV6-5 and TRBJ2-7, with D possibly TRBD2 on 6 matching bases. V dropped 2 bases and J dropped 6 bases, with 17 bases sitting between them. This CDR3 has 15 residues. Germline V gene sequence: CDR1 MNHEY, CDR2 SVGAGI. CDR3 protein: CASSYVAGLGGEQYF. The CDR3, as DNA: TGTGCCAGCAGTTACGTGGCGGGACTTGGGGGCGAGCAGTACTTC.

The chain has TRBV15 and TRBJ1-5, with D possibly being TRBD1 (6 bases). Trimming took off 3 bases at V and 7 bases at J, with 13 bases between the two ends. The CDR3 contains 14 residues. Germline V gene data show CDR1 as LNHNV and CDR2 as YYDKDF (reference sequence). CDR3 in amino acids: CATSRDSLSQPQHF. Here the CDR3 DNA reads TGTGCCACCAGCAGGGACAGCCTCTCCCAGCCCCAGCATTTT.